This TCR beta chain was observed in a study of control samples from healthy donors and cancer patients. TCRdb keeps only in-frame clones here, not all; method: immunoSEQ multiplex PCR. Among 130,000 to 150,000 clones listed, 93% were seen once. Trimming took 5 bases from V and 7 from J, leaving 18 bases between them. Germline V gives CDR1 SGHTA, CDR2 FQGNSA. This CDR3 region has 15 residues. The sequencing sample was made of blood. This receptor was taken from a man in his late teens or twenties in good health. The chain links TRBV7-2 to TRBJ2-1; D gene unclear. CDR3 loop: CASSPAQLGWNEQFF. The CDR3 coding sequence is TGTGCCAGCAGCCCCGCCCAGCTAGGGTGGAATGAGCAGTTCTTC.